This T cell receptor (beta chain) came from a study of cytomegalovirus exposure and HLA in healthy donors. Study-wide results and limits: The authors later linked a missense DCLRE1C variant to TCR beta V- and J-gene trimming. Previous analysis showed most TCR beta V segments were productive about 87% or about 30% of the time.

These donors, healthy bone marrow donors, were studied. In its sample, this clone was seen once. Its matching antigen is unknown. PCR amplification relied on 60 Vbeta primers (plus 13 Jbeta primers). Sequencing was performed with immunoSEQ multiplex PCR; in TCRdb, only in-frame clones are kept and a portion is missing. The repertoire includes around 150,000 clones, approximately 80% of them detected once, and around 4.9% sits in the top ten. Germline trimming cut 3 bases from V and 6 bases from J; bases unmatched to any gene: 7. CDR3 length equals 14 residues. From germline, CDR1 is LNHDA and CDR2 SQIVND (reference sequence).

V is TRBV19 and J is TRBJ1-2; 7 positions match TRBD1. The specimen sequenced was PBMCs. This receptor was identified in a male donor in good health and CMV-seronegative. This CDR3 is CASSIGDRVHGYTF. CDR3 nucleotides: TGTGCCAGTAGTATCGGAGACAGGGTACATGGCTACACCTTC.